The 6 T cell receptor beta chains below were found in one sample sequenced in a study of a mutant IDH1 vaccine in newly diagnosed glioma. No cognate antigen is known for these TCRs. As for time point: week 23, last vaccination. It was 300 ug of mutant IDH1 20-mer peptide that made up each vaccine dose, given with topical imiquimod. Libraries were prepared by immunoSEQ multiplex PCR; TCRdb keeps only in-frame clonotypes and omits some of them. Of 40,000 to 45,000 clones listed, about 75% are singletons. The starting material was PBMCs, obtained from a glioma patient whose treatment included an IDH1 peptide vaccine. The receptor set was obtained from a man in his fifties or sixties with glioma.

This clone was seen a handful of times. This rearrangement joins TRBV30 to TRBJ2-6; D may be TRBD2 (5 bases). Germline V gene data show CDR1 as GTSNPN and CDR2 as SVGIG (reference sequence). Trimming removed 1 base at V and 0 bases at J, with 10 bases between. The CDR3 has 16 residues. CDR3 loop: CAWSDRTYSGANVLTF. The CDR3 DNA reads TGTGCCTGGAGTGATCGGACTTACTCTGGGGCCAACGTCCTGACTTTC.

The CDR3 DNA sequence: TGTGCCAGCAGTTACTCGGAGGGGACCTACGAGCAGTACTTC. Protein product: CASSYSEGTYEQYF. The V and J genes are TRBV6-5 and TRBJ2-7; D possibly corresponds to TRBD2 (6 bases). The germline V gene has CDR1 MNHEY and CDR2 SVGAGI. This CDR3 is built from 14 residues. The germline V and J ends were trimmed by 0 bases and 2 bases, with 8 bases remaining between them.

This clone was detected only once. This chain connects TRBV29-1 to TRBJ1-5; a possible D gene is TRBD1 (5 bases). Germline assignment: CDR1 SQVTM and CDR2 ANQGSEA. Deletions cut 6 bases from V and 0 bases from J, with 6 bases between. The CDR3 consists of 12 residues. For the CDR3, the DNA is TGCAGCGTACAGGCTAGCAATCAGCCCCAGCATTTT. Protein: CSVQASNQPQHF.

The count of this clone is one. V and J are TRBV4-2 and TRBJ2-1, with a possible D match to TRBD1 (5 bases). The CDR3 spans 13 residues. Trimming stripped 1 base from V and 4 bases from J, with 5 bases between. CDR1 is LGHNA, CDR2 YNFKEQ, per germline. The CDR3 nucleotides are TGTGCCAGCAGCCAAGGGACATACAATGAGCAGTTCTTC. This encodes CASSQGTYNEQFF.

The CDR3 spells CASSVFEGSGNTIYF. CDR3 DNA: TGTGCCAGCAGCGTATTTGAGGGTTCTGGAAACACCATATATTTT. This sequence joins TRBV9 and TRBJ1-3, with unresolved D. This CDR3 has 15 residues. Trimming cost V 1 base and J 1 base, with 9 bases left between them. Germline V lookup: CDR1 SGDLS, CDR2 YYNGEE.

This chain connects TRBV14 to TRBJ2-1, with D possibly being TRBD1 or TRBD2 (6 bases each). V lost 7 bases and J lost 4, with 17 bases in between. The germline gives CDR1 SGHDN, CDR2 FVKESK. The length of the CDR3 is 15 residues. CDR3 DNA sequence: TGTGCCAGCACCCCAGGGGCGGGGAAGTACAATGAGCAGTTCTTC. It yields the protein CASTPGAGKYNEQFF. Together with reference TRBV14 and TRBJ2-1, the CDR3 gives the full variable domain: EAGVTQFPSHSVIEKGQTVTLRCDPISGHDNLYWYRRVMGKEIKFLLHFVKESKQDESGMPNNRFLAERTGGTYSTLKVQPAELEDSGVYFCASTPGAGKYNEQFFGPGTRLTVL.